A single sample is the source of the 19 T cell receptor beta chains below, sequenced in a study of CD8+ T cells in alopecia areata (dated by TCRdb to 2017 to 2018). The library was made by the immunoSEQ multiplex PCR assay. To provide template for TCR sequencing, every sample had RNA extracted and reverse transcribed into cDNA. In TCRdb, the immuneACCESS table is reduced to in-frame sequences with V and J assigned. These tables do not hold every clone; where another copy was compared, an unresolved V gene accounts for under half, and the others remain unexplained. The sample includes approximately 210,000 clones, with 64% observed a single time. The ten biggest clones cover around 3.9% of the sample. The meaning of the sample's time point label: 4 weeks on oral tofacitinib. The treatment or condition label on this specimen signifies: oral pan-JAK inhibitor, 5-10 mg twice daily. The input for sequencing was CD4+ T cells sorted from blood, taken at week 4, from a patient treated with tofacitinib. These receptors all stem from a human donor with alopecia areata.

This chain uses TRBV5-4 with TRBJ2-3; D unclear. The V gene's germline CDR1 is SGHNT and CDR2 YYREEE (reference sequence). This CDR3 comprises 14 residues. V lost 0 bases, J lost 1 base, and 6 bases lay in between. CDR3 sequence: CASSLAAGTDTQYF. The DNA for the CDR3 is TGTGCCAGCAGCTTGGCGGCAGGCACAGATACGCAGTATTTT.

The chain combines TRBV2 with TRBJ1-3; the D is unclear. The V end was cut by 0 bases, the J end by 0 bases, with 9 bases between. This CDR3 spans 16 amino acids. The germline V gene has CDR1 SNHLY and CDR2 FYNNEI. CDR3 sequence reads: CASSEANSYSGNTIYF. CDR3 nucleotides: TGTGCCAGCAGTGAAGCTAACAGTTACTCTGGAAACACCATATATTTT.

The CDR3 DNA reads TGTGCCAGCAGTTTCTCGGCTAGCGGGAGCACAGATACGCAGTATTTT. Encoded protein: CASSFSASGSTDTQYF. This rearrangement joins TRBV28 to TRBJ2-3; 8 bases match TRBD2. The CDR3 sequence is 16 residues long. The V gene's germline CDR1 is MDHEN and CDR2 SYDVKM. J was trimmed by 0 bases and V by 3 bases; bases with no gene match: 5.

The chain joins TRBV4-2 to TRBJ2-1, with D tentatively TRBD2 (6 bases). The V gene's germline CDR1 is LGHNA and CDR2 YNFKEQ. The V end lost 0 bases, the J end lost 4 bases, and 34 bases lay between the germline ends. The CDR3 length is 23 residues. The CDR3, as DNA: TGTGCCAGCAGCCAAGATCGTGGGGGGTTCGCCGGTATCCAGGACAAGGCATACAATGAGCAGTTCTTC. Its translation is CASSQDRGGFAGIQDKAYNEQFF.

The chain uses TRBV7-2 and TRBJ2-5; D not certain. Trimming took 5 bases from V and 5 from J, leaving 9 bases between them. This CDR3 is 12 amino acids long. In germline, CDR1 is SGHTA, CDR2 FQGNSA. Written as DNA, the CDR3 is TGTGCCAGCAGCCGTAGACTTGAGACCCAGTACTTC. It is translated as CASSRRLETQYF. Looking up the rest from reference TRBV7-2 and TRBJ2-5 gives the full variable domain: GAGVSQSPSNKVTEKGKDVELRCDPISGHTALYWYRQSLGQGLEFLIYFQGNSAPDKSGLPSDRFSAERTGGSVSTLTIQRTQQEDSAVYLCASSRRLETQYFGPGTRLLVL.

The chain employs TRBV6-1 and TRBJ1-5; D might be TRBD1 (6 bases). V dropped 6 bases and J dropped 7 bases, with 13 bases sitting between them. This CDR3 has 13 residues. Germline V gives CDR1 MNHNS, CDR2 SASEGT. DNA of the CDR3: TGTGCCAGCAGGGCACAGGGAGGACAGCCCCAGCATTTT. This sequence encodes CASRAQGGQPQHF.

This clone was counted between two and nine times. The V and J genes are TRBV6-5 and TRBJ2-7; D is undetermined. CDR1 MNHEY and CDR2 SVGAGI come from the germline V gene. The CDR3 is made up of 16 amino acids. The V end was cut by 0 bases, the J end by 0 bases, with 12 bases between. CDR3 residues: CASSYSMASGSYEQYF. As DNA, the CDR3 is TGTGCCAGCAGTTACTCGATGGCGTCAGGCTCCTACGAGCAGTACTTC.

This chain connects TRBV5-1 to TRBJ2-5; a weak D match, TRBD2 (5 bases). V was cut by 4 bases and J by 0 bases, with 10 bases left in between. CDR3 length equals 14 residues. CDR1 and CDR2 from the germline V gene are SGHRS and YFSETQ. The CDR3 DNA reads as TGCGCCAGCAGCAACTCCGGGAACCAAGAGACCCAGTACTTC. It translates to CASSNSGNQETQYF.

This clone has a handful of counts. The chain couples TRBV4-3 to TRBJ1-2; D is unclear. With 0 bases removed from V and 4 bases from J, the gap between germline ends came to 24 bases. CDR3 size: 19 residues. Germline CDR1 LGHNA, CDR2 YSLEER. The CDR3 DNA reads as TGCGCCAGCAGCCAAGATTCGGGATCAGGCTCCTTCCCCGTCTATGGCTACACCTTC. Amino acids: CASSQDSGSGSFPVYGYTF.

The chain uses TRBV29-1 and TRBJ2-5; D call uncertain. The germline gives CDR1 SQVTM, CDR2 ANQGSEA. The ends were cut back, 7 bases at V and 5 bases at J, with 8 bases in the middle. This CDR3 has 10 residues. The CDR3 DNA is TGCAGCGGTCTTAGGGAGACCCAGTACTTC. Residues: CSGLRETQYF.

The chain carries TRBV2 and TRBJ2-6; D is perhaps TRBD1 (6 bases). CDR1 SNHLY and CDR2 FYNNEI come from the germline V gene. The CDR3 spans 17 residues. V was cut by 6 bases and J by 0 bases, with 15 bases left in between. The CDR3 region is CASSPGQSSSGANVLTF. The CDR3 bases are TGTGCCAGCAGCCCCGGACAGTCGAGCTCTGGGGCCAACGTCCTGACTTTC.

J is TRBJ1-2 and V is TRBV30; 11 nucleotides line up with TRBD1. Germline V gene lookup returns CDR1 GTSNPN and CDR2 SVGIG (reference sequence). The V segment lost 5 bases and the J segment 4 bases; nucleotides outside the gene matches: 0. This CDR3 is 12 amino acids long. The CDR3 protein is CAWGTGGYGYTF. The CDR3 bases are TGTGCCTGGGGGACAGGGGGCTATGGCTACACCTTC. The variable domain in full, completed from reference TRBV30 and TRBJ1-2, reads SQTIHQWPATLVQPVGSPLSLECTVEGTSNPNLYWYRQAAGRGLQLLFYSVGIGQISSEVPQNLSASRPQDRQFILSSKKLLLSDSGFYLCAWGTGGYGYTFGSGTRLTVV.

There are a few counts of this clone. The chain combines TRBV5-1 with TRBJ1-2, with 7 bases matching TRBD1. The germline V gene has CDR1 SGHRS and CDR2 YFSETQ. Germline trimming cut 3 bases from V and 3 bases from J; bases unmatched to any gene: 8. This CDR3 spans 15 amino acids. The CDR3 loop is CASSSTGEPHYGYTF. Written as DNA, the CDR3 is TGCGCCAGCAGCTCTACAGGGGAGCCGCACTATGGCTACACCTTC.

This chain uses TRBV5-1 with TRBJ2-3; D might be TRBD2 (6 bases). The CDR3 has 17 amino acids. V was clipped by 0 bases and J by 0 bases, with 14 bases between them. From germline, CDR1 is SGHRS and CDR2 YFSETQ. The CDR3 loop is CASSLAGRAASTDTQYF. In DNA, the CDR3 is TGCGCCAGCAGCTTGGCCGGGAGAGCCGCTAGCACAGATACGCAGTATTTT.

The chain is built from TRBV6-1 and TRBJ1-3, with a possible D match to TRBD1 (6 bases). The germline V gene encodes CDR1 MNHNS and CDR2 SASEGT. The V gene lost 4 bases and the J gene lost 11 bases, with 12 bases spanning the gap. This CDR3 has 12 amino acids. This CDR3 reads CASSAEGVAIYF. The CDR3 bases are TGTGCCAGCAGTGCGGAGGGGGTCGCCATATATTTT.

This rearrangement joins TRBV30 to TRBJ2-7; D ambiguous. The germline gives CDR1 GTSNPN, CDR2 SVGIG (reference sequence). Trimming left V 1 base short and J 3 bases short, with 13 bases between. CDR3 size: 14 residues. The CDR3 loop reads CAWSDEPGHYEQYF. In DNA, the CDR3 is TGTGCCTGGAGTGACGAGCCCGGGCACTACGAGCAGTACTTC.

J is TRBJ2-2 and V is TRBV5-1; TRBD2 agrees at 10 bases. In germline, CDR1 is SGHRS, CDR2 YFSETQ. V lost 0 bases to trimming and J lost 4 bases; unmatched junction nucleotides: 9. The CDR3 extends over 18 amino acids. The DNA for the CDR3 is TGCGCCAGCAGCTTGGGGACTAGCGGACCACTACTCACCGGGGAGCTGTTTTTT. This codes for CASSLGTSGPLLTGELFF.

The chain uses TRBV29-1 and TRBJ2-7, with D perhaps matching TRBD1 (7 bases). Germline loops: CDR1 SQVTM, CDR2 ANQGSEA. The CDR3 has 13 amino acids. V was pared by 6 bases and J by 5 bases, with 17 bases between. The CDR3 sequence: CSVARGEWDEQYF. DNA for the CDR3: TGCAGCGTAGCCAGGGGGGAATGGGACGAGCAGTACTTC.

V gene TRBV5-1 combines with J gene TRBJ1-1; 9 bases agree with TRBD1. In germline, CDR1 is SGHRS, CDR2 YFSETQ. With V trimmed by 3 bases and J by 5 bases, 11 bases remained unmatched. The CDR3 is 16 residues long. CDR3 DNA sequence: TGCGCCAGCAGCTCCAGACAGGGGGAACGGGGGACTGAAGCTTTCTTT. Translating it yields CASSSRQGERGTEAFF.